This TCR beta chain was found in a study of brain metastases from non-small cell lung cancer. Sequenced by immunoSEQ multiplex PCR; TCRdb stores in-frame clones only, minus some. The data show a few hundred clones, 82% seen once. As regards this clone: Its antigen is unidentified.

The germline gives CDR1 SGHTA, CDR2 FQGNSA. The V gene end was trimmed by 2 bases and the J gene end by 4 bases; junction bases not matched to a gene: 5. CDR3 length equals 15 residues. Study-wide results and limits: Fewer infiltrating T cells were found in brain metastases than primaries. In roughly 64% of brain metastases, T-cell clones were expanded compared with matched primary tumors. Brain metastases shared most TCR repertoire with primaries, with sparse T cells.

This chain connects TRBV7-2 to TRBJ1-3; 7 positions match TRBD1. The clonotype was recovered from a donor at least 40 years old with non-small cell lung cancer. The source material was tissue from a brain metastasis. Written as DNA, the CDR3 is TGTGCCAGCAGCTTACAAGGGGGCCCCGGAAACACCATATATTTT. Its protein is CASSLQGGPGNTIYF.